The 32 T cell receptor beta chains listed next were all sequenced from one sample in a study of blood T cell repertoires in COVID-19. Data came from immunoSEQ multiplex PCR; TCRdb stores just in-frame clones and leaves some out. The table has roughly 30,000 clones, about two thirds seen once. The sample taken for sequencing was peripheral blood. The source is a boy aged 2-15 years with active or convalescent COVID-19.

This clone occurred once. The rearrangement uses TRBV28 and TRBJ2-1; TRBD2 aligns across 7 bases. Germline V gene data show CDR1 as MDHEN and CDR2 as SYDVKM. V trimming: 3 bases; J trimming: 9 bases; junction bases outside the gene matches: 5. This CDR3 contains 13 residues. DNA of the CDR3: TGTGCCAGCAGTTTTTCGGGGGGTATTGAGCAGTTCTTC. Its protein product is CASSFSGGIEQFF.

The chain joins TRBV3-1 (or the pseudogene TRBV3-2) to TRBJ1-6; maybe TRBD1 (5 bases). The germline V gene encodes CDR1 LGHDT and CDR2 YNNKEL (reference sequence). Trimming pared 1 base from V and 1 base from J, leaving 17 bases between. The CDR3 is 19 amino acids. CDR3 amino acids: CASSQGTGYSFSYNSPLHF. In DNA, the CDR3 is TGTGCCAGCAGCCAAGGAACAGGTTATAGTTTTTCCTATAATTCACCCCTCCACTTT.

V is TRBV6-5 and J is TRBJ1-2, with D hard to call. V was pared by 8 bases and J by 7 bases, with 14 bases between. Germline CDR1 and CDR2: MNHEY and SVGAGI. The CDR3 contains 12 residues. CDR3 amino acids: CASGHRERGYTF. CDR3 in DNA: TGTGCCAGCGGGCACCGGGAACGTGGCTACACCTTC.

The chain joins TRBV13 to TRBJ1-1, with no clear D. The V end lost 2 bases, the J end lost 5 bases, and 9 bases lay between the germline ends. The CDR3 extends over 13 amino acids. Germline V lookup: CDR1 PRHDT, CDR2 FYEKMQ (reference sequence). CDR3 residues: CASSLSPVTEAFF. Here the CDR3 DNA reads TGTGCCAGCAGCTTATCCCCAGTGACTGAAGCTTTCTTT.

The CDR3 protein is CASSPLTGATETQYF. The CDR3 nucleotides are TGTGCCAGTAGTCCACTGACAGGGGCGACGGAGACCCAGTACTTC. V usage is TRBV19 and J usage is TRBJ2-5; TRBD1 aligns across 8 bases. Germline V gene sequence: CDR1 LNHDA, CDR2 SQIVND (reference sequence). The CDR3 is made up of 15 amino acids. Unmatched junction bases numbered 10, after V lost 5 bases and J lost 5 bases.

This chain uses TRBV19 with TRBJ1-4; a weak D match, TRBD1 (5 bases). V was shortened by 5 bases and J by 4 bases, with 14 bases between the two germline ends. This CDR3 is built from 15 residues. Germline V gene sequence: CDR1 LNHDA, CDR2 SQIVND (reference sequence). The DNA for the CDR3 is TGTGCCAGTAGTTTTCTTTCGGGGGGTAATGAAAAACTGTTTTTT. Its protein product is CASSFLSGGNEKLFF.

The V and J genes are TRBV28 and TRBJ1-2; D is possibly TRBD1 (5 bases). Between the trimmed V and J ends, which lost 2 bases and 4 bases, there was a span of 11 bases. This CDR3 contains 14 residues. CDR1 MDHEN and CDR2 SYDVKM come from the germline V gene. The CDR3 coding sequence is TGTGCCAGCAGTTTAGAGACAGACGGCTATGGCTACACCTTC. It codes for CASSLETDGYGYTF.

The chain uses TRBV27 and TRBJ1-2, with TRBD1 as a possible D gene (5 bases). The CDR3 consists of 15 residues. Germline V gives CDR1 MNHEY, CDR2 SMNVEV (reference sequence). V was shortened by 5 bases and J by 4 bases, with 17 bases between the two germline ends. The CDR3 loop reads CASSPNRQSGYGYTF. CDR3 nucleotide sequence: TGTGCCAGCAGTCCTAATCGACAGTCAGGCTATGGCTACACCTTC.

Details on this clone: At one of its ends the junction is not consistent with the germline gene, which may arise from a read error. This chain uses TRBV3-1 (or the pseudogene TRBV3-2) with TRBJ1-6, with TRBD1 matching over 7 bases. Germline lookup yields CDR1 LGHDT and CDR2 YNNKEL (reference sequence). This CDR3 region has 13 residues. CDR3 in DNA: TGTGCCGGCAGCCAGACAGGGAATTCACCCCTCCACTTT. It codes for CAGSQTGNSPLHF.

This clone was counted a single time. This rearrangement joins TRBV7-2 to TRBJ1-1; weak D call: TRBD1 (6 bases). This CDR3 contains 16 residues. In germline, CDR1 is SGHTA, CDR2 FQGNSA. Trimming pared 5 bases from V and 3 bases from J, leaving 19 bases between. Written as DNA, the CDR3 is TGTGCCAGCAGCAGACAGGTTCTCACTGGGGACACTGAAGCTTTCTTT. It specifies CASSRQVLTGDTEAFF.

A few counts support this clone. The V gene is TRBV5-6, the J gene TRBJ2-7, with TRBD1 matching over 7 bases. CDR1 and CDR2 (germline): SGHDT, YYEEEE. This CDR3 has 15 amino acids. V dropped 8 bases and J dropped 2; count of bases not matched to a gene: 13. The CDR3 reads CASPAPGQKTYEQYF. The CDR3 nucleotides read TGTGCCAGTCCTGCCCCGGGACAGAAAACCTACGAGCAGTACTTC.

V and J are TRBV9 and TRBJ2-5; 10 bases align to TRBD1. V lost 0 bases, J lost 2 bases, and 4 bases stayed unmatched. Per the germline V gene, CDR1 is SGDLS and CDR2 is YYNGEE. The length of the CDR3 is 16 residues. The CDR3 spells CASSVAVDRGQETQYF. CDR3 coding DNA: TGTGCCAGCAGCGTAGCTGTGGACAGGGGGCAAGAGACCCAGTACTTC.

Only one count was recorded for this clone. CDR3 coding DNA: TGTGCCAGCAGCCCCCGACTAGCGGACTCCTACAATGAGCAGTTCTTC. Protein sequence: CASSPRLADSYNEQFF. The chain is built from TRBV7-6 and TRBJ2-1, with 9 bases lining up with TRBD2. V was pared by 5 bases and J by 0 bases, with 5 bases of the junction left unmatched. Germline V gives CDR1 SGHVS, CDR2 FNYEAQ. This CDR3 has 16 amino acids. The full variable domain, rest sourced from reference TRBV7-6 and TRBJ2-1, is GAGVSQSPRYKVTKRGQDVALRCDPISGHVSLYWYRQALGQGPEFLTYFNYEAQQDKSGLPNDRFSAERPEGSISTLTIQRTEQRDSAMYRCASSPRLADSYNEQFFGPGTRLTVL.

A few counts support this clone. The chain couples TRBV19 to TRBJ2-5; D might be TRBD1 (6 bases). The CDR3 has 15 amino acids. V was trimmed by 4 bases and J by 3 bases, leaving 15 bases between them. Germline V gene data show CDR1 as LNHDA and CDR2 as SQIVND (reference sequence). Here the CDR3 reads CASSRNPGVEETQYF. The CDR3 DNA reads TGTGCCAGTAGTAGGAACCCAGGGGTTGAAGAGACCCAGTACTTC.

J is TRBJ2-1 and V is TRBV6-5, with a weak D call TRBD2 (5 bases). CDR1 is MNHEY, CDR2 SVGAGI, per germline. Trimming stripped 2 bases from V and 6 bases from J, with 11 bases between. The CDR3 runs to 14 residues. The CDR3 is CASSYGSSLNEQFF. The CDR3 nucleotides are TGTGCCAGCAGTTACGGATCTAGCCTCAATGAGCAGTTCTTC.

This clone has ten or more counts. J is TRBJ2-7 and V is TRBV9, with a weak D call TRBD2 (6 bases). The CDR3 is 13 residues long. V lost 4 bases to trimming and J lost 3 bases, with 11 bases between them. CDR1 and CDR2 from the germline V gene are SGDLS and YYNGEE. CDR3 nucleotide sequence: TGTGCCAGCAGCCCTCAGGGACTCTACGAGCAGTACTTC. This sequence encodes CASSPQGLYEQYF.

This rearrangement joins TRBV5-1 to TRBJ2-1; 10 nucleotides line up with TRBD1. The CDR3 is made up of 15 amino acids. Germline CDR1 is SGHRS and CDR2 is YFSETQ. With 4 bases clipped from V and 8 bases from J, the junction kept 9 bases outside the gene matches. The CDR3 region has the DNA TGCGCCAGCAGCGTAGGGACGACAGGGGGCGATGAGCAGTTCTTC. Protein: CASSVGTTGGDEQFF.

The chain employs TRBV6-5 and TRBJ2-3; 10 positions agree with TRBD2. There are 15 residues in the CDR3. V gave up 2 bases and J gave up 6 bases; unmatched junction bases: 5. CDR1 and CDR2 from the germline V gene are MNHEY and SVGAGI. CDR3 in amino acids: CASSYGPSGSDTQYF. The CDR3 coding sequence is TGTGCCAGCAGTTACGGGCCTAGCGGGAGTGATACGCAGTATTTT.

This clone was observed a single time. One junction end does not reproduce the germline sequence, and a read error may be involved. J is TRBJ1-1 and V is TRBV7-7; TRBD1 is a possible D gene (6 bases). The CDR3 length is 13 residues. The germline CDR1 and CDR2 sequences are SSHAT and FNYEAQ (reference sequence). DNA for the CDR3: TGTGCTAGCAGCTCAGGGGAGAACACTGAAGCTTTCTTT. Protein: CASSSGENTEAFF.

The rearrangement uses TRBV10-3 and TRBJ1-1; 7 positions agree with TRBD1. Germline V gene lookup returns CDR1 ENHRY and CDR2 SYGVKD. V was pared by 10 bases and J by 3 bases, with 23 bases of the junction left unmatched. This CDR3 spans 18 amino acids. Written as DNA, the CDR3 is TGTGCCAGCCGAGCAACAGGGGCCAACGGTGTCGCGGACACTGAAGCTTTCTTT. It yields the protein CASRATGANGVADTEAFF.

V gene TRBV6-2 or TRBV6-3 combines with J gene TRBJ2-2, with TRBD2 matching 10 bases. CDR3 length: 17 amino acids. Germline lookup yields CDR1 MNHEY and CDR2 SVGEGT. V dropped 0 bases and J dropped 0; count of bases not matched to a gene: 1. CDR3 sequence: CASSYSSGRANTGELFF. CDR3 coding DNA: TGTGCCAGCAGTTACTCCAGCGGGAGGGCGAACACCGGGGAGCTGTTTTTT.

The V gene is TRBV28, the J gene TRBJ2-7; 10 bases agree with TRBD1. Germline lookup yields CDR1 MDHEN and CDR2 SYDVKM. The length of the CDR3 is 13 residues. V lost 2 bases, J lost 5 bases, and 0 bases stayed unmatched. Written as DNA, the CDR3 is TGTGCCAGCAGTTTAGACAGGGGGCACGAGCAGTACTTC. Its protein product is CASSLDRGHEQYF. Filled out from reference TRBV28 and TRBJ2-7, the complete variable domain reads DVKVTQSSRYLVKRTGEKVFLECVQDMDHENMFWYRQDPGLGLRLIYFSYDVKMKEKGDIPEGYSVSREKKERFSLILESASTNQTSMYLCASSLDRGHEQYFGPGTRLTVT.

The chain recombines TRBV7-2 with TRBJ2-3; D remains unclear. The V end was cut by 4 bases, the J end by 8 bases, with 7 bases between. This CDR3 is built from 11 residues. CDR1 and CDR2 (germline): SGHTA, FQGNSA. The CDR3 region is CASSSFGTQYF. The CDR3 bases are TGTGCCAGCAGCTCCTTCGGTACGCAGTATTTT. The whole variable domain, remainder taken from reference TRBV7-2 and TRBJ2-3, is GAGVSQSPSNKVTEKGKDVELRCDPISGHTALYWYRQSLGQGLEFLIYFQGNSAPDKSGLPSDRFSAERTGGSVSTLTIQRTQQEDSAVYLCASSSFGTQYFGPGTRLTVL.

V is TRBV3-1 (or the pseudogene TRBV3-2) and J is TRBJ2-3, with 13 bases identical to TRBD2. CDR3 size: 18 residues. CDR1 and CDR2 from the germline V gene are LGHDT and YNNKEL (reference sequence). The junction had 8 bases not matched to a gene; V was cut back by 4 bases and J by 1 base. The CDR3 loop is CASSPQTGLAGGTDTQYF. The CDR3 DNA is TGTGCCAGCAGCCCCCAGACCGGACTAGCGGGAGGCACAGATACGCAGTATTTT.

Many counts were recorded for this clone. The J gene is TRBJ1-4, the V gene TRBV28, with no clear D. CDR1 and CDR2 (germline): MDHEN, SYDVKM. V was pared by 3 bases and J by 2 bases, with 10 bases between. This CDR3 contains 15 residues. The CDR3: CASSFFAGTNEKLFF. The CDR3 DNA reads as TGTGCCAGCAGTTTTTTTGCGGGCACTAATGAAAAACTGTTTTTT. Full variable domain (outside the CDR3, taken from reference TRBV28 and TRBJ1-4): DVKVTQSSRYLVKRTGEKVFLECVQDMDHENMFWYRQDPGLGLRLIYFSYDVKMKEKGDIPEGYSVSREKKERFSLILESASTNQTSMYLCASSFFAGTNEKLFFGSGTQLSVL.

The rearrangement joins TRBV28 to TRBJ2-3; 10 bases align to TRBD1. There are 16 residues in the CDR3. Germline V gives CDR1 MDHEN, CDR2 SYDVKM. V dropped 8 bases and J dropped 4; count of bases not matched to a gene: 12. The chain's CDR3 is CASQTRGQGNPDTQYF. In nucleotides, the CDR3 is TGTGCCAGCCAAACCCGGGGACAGGGGAACCCAGATACGCAGTATTTT.

This clone was recorded only once. The chain's CDR3 is CATSAAGVSNQPQHF. CDR3 DNA: TGTGCCACCAGTGCGGCGGGGGTGAGCAATCAGCCCCAGCATTTT. This chain uses TRBV24-1 with TRBJ1-5; D is perhaps TRBD1 (5 bases). The V end was cut by 5 bases, the J end by 1 base, with 11 bases between. Germline V gives CDR1 KGHDR, CDR2 SFDVKD. The CDR3 length is 15 residues.

The genes are TRBV29-1 and TRBJ1-2; the match to TRBD1 covers 7 bases. This CDR3 has 14 residues. V shed 2 bases, J shed 3 bases, and the junction held 6 bases outside the gene matches. Germline CDR1 is SQVTM and CDR2 is ANQGSEA. The CDR3 is CSVETTGRYYGYTF. CDR3 bases: TGCAGCGTTGAAACGACAGGGCGGTACTATGGCTACACCTTC.

CDR3 region: CASSSTAGQYGEAFF. The CDR3 DNA is TGTGCCAGCAGCTCGACCGCCGGACAGTACGGTGAAGCTTTCTTT. The chain uses TRBV7-9 and TRBJ1-1; a possible D gene is TRBD1 (6 bases). The CDR3 spans 15 residues. CDR1 is SEHNR, CDR2 FQNEAQ, per germline (reference sequence). The V and J ends lost 4 bases and 7 bases respectively, with 19 bases between them.

A few counts support this clone. The V call is TRBV28, the J call TRBJ1-5; no firm D call. V shed 7 bases and J shed 2 bases, with 18 bases lying between them. Looked up from germline, CDR1 is MDHEN and CDR2 is SYDVKM. The CDR3 is 16 amino acids. CDR3 sequence reads: CASTPSRGVGNQPQHF. In nucleotides, the CDR3 is TGTGCCAGCACACCATCGCGGGGAGTGGGCAATCAGCCCCAGCATTTT. The full variable domain, rest sourced from reference TRBV28 and TRBJ1-5, is DVKVTQSSRYLVKRTGEKVFLECVQDMDHENMFWYRQDPGLGLRLIYFSYDVKMKEKGDIPEGYSVSREKKERFSLILESASTNQTSMYLCASTPSRGVGNQPQHFGDGTRLSIL.

The chain couples TRBV28 to TRBJ2-7; unclear D gene. This CDR3 region has 13 residues. CDR1 and CDR2 from the germline V gene are MDHEN and SYDVKM. Trimming shortened V by 6 bases and J by 1 base, and 10 bases separated the two germline ends. The CDR3 here is CASSGLLSYEQYF. In nucleotides, the CDR3 is TGTGCCAGCAGCGGTCTGCTGTCCTACGAGCAGTACTTC. Combining the CDR3 with reference TRBV28 and TRBJ2-7 gives the whole variable domain DVKVTQSSRYLVKRTGEKVFLECVQDMDHENMFWYRQDPGLGLRLIYFSYDVKMKEKGDIPEGYSVSREKKERFSLILESASTNQTSMYLCASSGLLSYEQYFGPGTRLTVT.

The chain combines TRBV11-2 with TRBJ1-5; D is unclear. The germline gives CDR1 SGHAT, CDR2 FQNNGV. V was clipped by 0 bases and J by 3 bases, with 6 bases between them. This CDR3 contains 14 residues. This CDR3 is CASSLEGDNQPQHF. The CDR3 DNA follows: TGTGCCAGCAGCTTAGAGGGAGACAATCAGCCCCAGCATTTT.